Following are 11 T cell receptor beta chains from one sample sequenced in a study of T cells and copy number aberrations in small-cell lung cancer. Sequencing was performed with immunoSEQ multiplex PCR; in TCRdb, only in-frame clones are kept and a portion is missing. The sample records 2,400 or so clones, 82% being singletons. The specimen was normal tissue next to the tumor. The receptors originated from a woman in her fifties or sixties with small cell lung cancer.

This clone was found once. J is TRBJ1-2 and V is TRBV11-1; D ambiguous. This CDR3 has 14 residues. Per germline, CDR1 SGHAT and CDR2 FQDESV (reference sequence). V lost 5 bases and J lost 6, with 16 bases in between. The CDR3 loop is CASSPQAIADGYTF. The CDR3, as DNA: TGTGCCAGCAGCCCGCAGGCAATCGCGGATGGCTACACCTTC.

V is TRBV10-2 and J is TRBJ2-1; D not certain. V was pared by 3 bases and J by 0 bases, with 9 bases between. The CDR3 has 15 residues. Germline V gives CDR1 WSHSY, CDR2 SAAADI. The CDR3 DNA sequence: TGCGCCAGCAGTGATATTAAAAGCTCCTACAATGAGCAGTTCTTC. Its translation: CASSDIKSSYNEQFF.

This sequence joins TRBV5-1 and TRBJ1-2, with D possibly TRBD1 on 6 matching bases. The germline gives CDR1 SGHRS, CDR2 YFSETQ. The CDR3 has 13 residues. The V gene lost 4 bases and the J gene lost 3 bases, with 10 bases spanning the gap. As DNA, the CDR3 is TGCGCCAGCAGCGTACAGGGAGACTATGGCTACACCTTC. Protein: CASSVQGDYGYTF. Variable domain in full (rest from reference TRBV5-1 and TRBJ1-2): KAGVTQTPRYLIKTRGQQVTLSCSPISGHRSVSWYQQTPGQGLQFLFEYFSETQRNKGNFPGRFSGRQFSNSRSEMNVSTLELGDSALYLCASSVQGDYGYTFGSGTRLTVV.

The CDR3 DNA sequence: TGTGCCAGCAGTCTACTCGACCGAGCTTGGTATGGCTACACCTTC. Translating gives CASSLLDRAWYGYTF. This chain joins TRBV28 and TRBJ1-2; D remains ambiguous. V was pared by 5 bases and J by 5 bases, with 18 bases between. The V gene's germline CDR1 is MDHEN and CDR2 SYDVKM. The CDR3 is made up of 15 amino acids.

The chain couples TRBV29-1 to TRBJ2-2, with a weak D call TRBD1 (5 bases). Looked up from germline, CDR1 is SQVTM and CDR2 is ANQGSEA. The CDR3 covers 15 residues. Trimming removed 7 bases from V and 0 bases from J, with 15 bases in between. CDR3 coding DNA: TGCAGCGCCGTGGTCGGACAATCGAACACCGGGGAGCTGTTTTTT. This encodes CSAVVGQSNTGELFF.

This chain uses TRBV29-1 with TRBJ2-7; D unresolved. Germline V gene data show CDR1 as SQVTM and CDR2 as ANQGSEA. The CDR3 loop spans 11 amino acids. Trimming took off 4 bases at V and 4 bases at J, with 8 bases between the two ends. The CDR3 DNA sequence: TGCAGCGTTGGAAAGGCGTACGAGCAGTACTTC. Its translation is CSVGKAYEQYF.

The V and J genes are TRBV6-6 and TRBJ2-1; D is ambiguous. The V and J ends lost 10 bases and 0 bases respectively, with 10 bases between them. The length of the CDR3 is 13 residues. Germline V gene lookup returns CDR1 MNHNY and CDR2 SVGAGI (reference sequence). CDR3 protein: CATMVHSYNEQFF. In DNA, the CDR3 is TGTGCCACCATGGTCCACTCCTACAATGAGCAGTTCTTC.

Details on this clone: A read error may produce the germline difference seen at one junction end. The chain is built from TRBV5-1 and TRBJ1-1; no firm D call. Germline V gives CDR1 SGHRS, CDR2 YFSETQ. The CDR3 contains 14 residues. DNA for the CDR3: TGCGCCAGTAGCTTGGCGGTGATGAACACTGAAGCTTTCTTT. The encoded protein is CASSLAVMNTEAFF. The whole variable domain, filled in from reference TRBV5-1 and TRBJ1-1, reads KAGVTQTPRYLIKTRGQQVTLSCSPISGHRSVSWYQQTPGQGLQFLFEYFSETQRNKGNFPGRFSGRQFSNSRSEMNVSTLELGDSALYLCASSLAVMNTEAFFGQGTRLTVV.

The genes are TRBV7-9 and TRBJ2-3; 8 bases agree with TRBD1. The CDR3 consists of 14 residues. With 5 bases clipped from V and 6 bases from J, the junction kept 7 bases outside the gene matches. The germline gives CDR1 SEHNR, CDR2 FQNEAQ (reference sequence). The CDR3 protein is CASSPGGAYDTQYF. The CDR3 nucleotides are TGTGCCAGCAGCCCAGGGGGCGCGTACGATACGCAGTATTTT. The variable domain in full, completed from reference TRBV7-9 and TRBJ2-3, reads DTGVSQNPRHKITKRGQNVTFRCDPISEHNRLYWYRQTLGQGPEFLTYFQNEAQLEKSRLLSDRFSAERPKGSFSTLEIQRTEQGDSAMYLCASSPGGAYDTQYFGPGTRLTVL.

The chain recombines TRBV9 with TRBJ2-1, with TRBD2 as a possible D gene (5 bases). Germline assignment: CDR1 SGDLS and CDR2 YYNGEE. This CDR3 has 12 residues. V was pared by 4 bases and J by 9 bases, with 11 bases between. CDR3 DNA sequence: TGTGCCAGCAGCCCAGGTCGGGGTGAGCAGTTCTTC. It specifies CASSPGRGEQFF. Combining the CDR3 with reference TRBV9 and TRBJ2-1 gives the whole variable domain DSGVTQTPKHLITATGQRVTLRCSPRSGDLSVYWYQQSLDQGLQFLIQYYNGEERAKGNILERFSAQQFPDLHSELNLSSLELGDSALYFCASSPGRGEQFFGPGTRLTVL.

The chain has TRBV5-4 and TRBJ2-3; the D is unclear. The CDR3 consists of 12 residues. V was clipped by 1 base and J by 6 bases, with 6 bases between them. CDR1 and CDR2 from the germline V gene are SGHNT and YYREEE (reference sequence). The CDR3 protein is CASSLYGDTQYF. CDR3 DNA: TGTGCCAGCAGCTTGTACGGGGATACGCAGTATTTT.